This TCR beta chain emerged from a study of cytomegalovirus exposure and HLA in healthy donors. Study-wide context: Caucasian-associated ancestry cluster membership applied to about 83% of several hundred genotyped donors. Study-wide points: Across donors, sequencing depth was assumed by presence/absence analyses to be roughly uniform.

As regards this clone: As yet, its antigen is unknown.

The V end was cut by 3 bases, the J end by 2 bases, with 14 bases between. This CDR3 comprises 16 residues. Germline CDR1 reads MRHNA; CDR2 reads SNTAGT. Both 60 Vbeta primers and 13 Jbeta primers went into the PCR. The assay was immunoSEQ multiplex PCR, and TCRdb's table has in-frame clones only and misses some. Counted here are about 170,000 clones, around 84% occurring once; the ten biggest clones make up about 2%. The sample comprised PBMCs. The chain combines TRBV6-4 with TRBJ2-1; tentative D call: TRBD2 (6 bases). The sequence was obtained from a man aged 18 to 35 in good health and CMV-seropositive. The CDR3 DNA sequence: TGTGCCAGCAGTGAATCCGGGGGAAGTACCTACAATGAGCAGTTCTTC. Translating it yields CASSESGGSTYNEQFF.